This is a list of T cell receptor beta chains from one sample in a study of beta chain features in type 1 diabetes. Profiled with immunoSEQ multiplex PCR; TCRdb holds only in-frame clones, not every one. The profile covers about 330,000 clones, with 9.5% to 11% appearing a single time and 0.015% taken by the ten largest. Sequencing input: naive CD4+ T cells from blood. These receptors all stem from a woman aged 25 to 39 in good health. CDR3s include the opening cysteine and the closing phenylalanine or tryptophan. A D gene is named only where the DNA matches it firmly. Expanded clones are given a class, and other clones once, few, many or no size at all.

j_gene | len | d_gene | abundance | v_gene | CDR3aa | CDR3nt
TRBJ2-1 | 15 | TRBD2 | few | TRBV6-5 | CASRISGRENNEQFF | TGTGCCAGCAGGATTAGCGGGAGGGAAAACAATGAGCAGTTCTTC
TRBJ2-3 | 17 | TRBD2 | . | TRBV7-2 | CASSSRPSGPSTDTQYF | TGTGCCAGCAGCTCCCGCCCTAGCGGGCCGAGCACAGATACGCAGTATTTT
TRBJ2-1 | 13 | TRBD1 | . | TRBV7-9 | CASSLTGVNEQFF | TGTGCCAGCAGCCTCACAGGGGTAAATGAGCAGTTCTTC
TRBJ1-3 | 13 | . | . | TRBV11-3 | CASSLGAANTIYF | TGTGCCAGCAGCTTAGGGGCAGCAAACACCATATATTTT
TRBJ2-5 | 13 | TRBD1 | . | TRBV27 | CASSFAGGETQYF | TGTGCCAGCAGTTTCGCAGGGGGAGAGACCCAGTACTTC
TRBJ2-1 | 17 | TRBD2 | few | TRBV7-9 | CASSLSGGSKNYNEQFF | TGTGCCAGCAGCTTAAGCGGGGGGTCAAAGAACTACAATGAGCAGTTCTTC
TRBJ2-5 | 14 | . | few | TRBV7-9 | CASSLLGGQETQYF | TGTGCCAGCAGCTTATTGGGGGGTCAAGAGACCCAGTACTTC
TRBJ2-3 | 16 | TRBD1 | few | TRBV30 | CAWSNSFDRGLDTQYF | TGTGCCTGGAGTAATTCTTTCGACAGGGGGCTAGATACGCAGTATTTT
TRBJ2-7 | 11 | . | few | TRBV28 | CASGSSYEQYF | TGTGCCAGCGGGAGCTCCTACGAGCAGTACTTC
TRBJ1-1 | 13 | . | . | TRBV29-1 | CSVVQIFNTEAFF | TGCAGCGTTGTTCAGATCTTCAACACTGAAGCTTTCTTT
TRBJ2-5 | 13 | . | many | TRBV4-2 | CASRGAGQETQYF | TGTGCCAGCCGAGGAGCGGGCCAAGAGACCCAGTACTTC
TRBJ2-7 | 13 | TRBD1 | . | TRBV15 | CATSRIQGYEQYF | TGTGCCACCAGCAGAATACAGGGGTACGAGCAGTACTTC
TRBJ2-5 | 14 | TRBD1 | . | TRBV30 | CAWSPRGRGETQYF | TGTGCCTGGAGCCCCAGGGGGCGCGGAGAGACCCAGTACTTC
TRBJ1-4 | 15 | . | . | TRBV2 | CASVADSATNEKLFF | TGTGCCAGCGTGGCAGATTCCGCAACTAATGAAAAACTGTTTTTT
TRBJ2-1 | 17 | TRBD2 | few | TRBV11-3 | CASSTGTSGRSHNEQFF | TGTGCCAGCAGCACCGGGACTAGCGGGAGGAGCCACAATGAGCAGTTCTTC
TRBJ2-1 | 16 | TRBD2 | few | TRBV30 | CAWVRKAGLPYNEQFF | TGTGCCTGGGTTAGAAAAGCGGGACTCCCCTACAATGAGCAGTTCTTC
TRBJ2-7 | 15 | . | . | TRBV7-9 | CASSLRGATGNEQYF | TGTGCCAGCAGCTTAAGGGGCGCCACGGGCAACGAGCAGTACTTC
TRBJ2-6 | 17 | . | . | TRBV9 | CASSAAGASSGANVLTF | TGTGCCAGCAGCGCCGCGGGGGCCAGCTCTGGGGCCAACGTCCTGACTTTC
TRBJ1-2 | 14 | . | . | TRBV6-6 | CASIADMINYGYTF | TGTGCCAGCATCGCGGACATGATAAACTATGGCTACACCTTC
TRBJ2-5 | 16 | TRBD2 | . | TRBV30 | CAWCRLRTSGRETQYF | TGTGCCTGGTGTCGCCTTCGGACTAGCGGGAGGGAGACCCAGTACTTC
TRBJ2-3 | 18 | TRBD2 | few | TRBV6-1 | CASSEARSSGRLADTQYF | TGTGCCAGCAGTGAAGCGCGGTCTAGCGGGAGGTTGGCAGATACGCAGTATTTT
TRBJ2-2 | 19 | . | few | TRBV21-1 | CASTHSLTSGPANTGELFF | TGTGCCAGCACCCATTCATTGACTAGCGGGCCGGCGAACACCGGGGAGCTGTTTTTT